This T cell receptor (beta chain) was documented in a study of T cell changes during pregnancy in multiple sclerosis. The repertoire was sequenced with immunoSEQ multiplex PCR; TCRdb's copy has only in-frame clones and lacks some. The sample contains about 69,000 clones, about 92% of which appear only once. V was cut by 8 bases and J by 9 bases, with 11 bases left in between. The CDR3 runs to 10 residues. Germline V gene lookup returns CDR1 MNHEY and CDR2 SVGAGI. The rearrangement links TRBV6-5 to TRBJ2-7, with D tentatively TRBD2 (5 bases). This receptor was obtained from a female donor in good health, enrolled as a control in a pregnancy study. The input for sequencing was peripheral blood, taken in the third trimester of pregnancy. In nucleotides, the CDR3 is TGTGCCAGCGGACCGAGCGGGCAGTACTTC. Amino acid sequence: CASGPSGQYF.